These 21 T cell receptor beta chains share one sample of origin, sequenced in a study of cytomegalovirus exposure and HLA in healthy donors. Vbeta (60) and Jbeta (13) primers were used in the PCR. Clones were read by immunoSEQ multiplex PCR, and TCRdb kept only the in-frame ones, dropping some. The profile shows 180,000 or so clones, about 69% of them singletons. The sequenced sample consisted of PBMCs. Every receptor here comes from a male donor in good health and CMV-seronegative.

V is TRBV6-6 and J is TRBJ2-7, with TRBD1 matching 7 bases. Trimming took 3 bases from V and 4 from J; bases not matched to a gene: 6. Germline loops: CDR1 MNHNY, CDR2 SVGAGI (reference sequence). The CDR3 length is 14 residues. The CDR3 here is CASSYQGERYEQYF. The DNA for the CDR3 is TGTGCCAGCAGTTATCAGGGGGAAAGATACGAGCAGTACTTC.

This clone showed up just once. V usage is TRBV6-6 and J usage is TRBJ1-6; D call uncertain. V was trimmed by 0 bases and J by 5 bases, leaving 5 bases between them. The length of the CDR3 is 14 residues. Germline CDR1 is MNHNY and CDR2 is SVGAGI (reference sequence). The CDR3 protein is CASSYSRDNSPLHF. The CDR3, as DNA: TGTGCCAGCAGTTACTCGCGGGATAATTCACCCCTCCACTTT.

The rearrangement links TRBV4-2 to TRBJ1-3; D unresolved. Germline V gives CDR1 LGHNA, CDR2 YNFKEQ. This CDR3 is built from 14 residues. The V end was cut by 4 bases, the J end by 4 bases, with 11 bases between. This CDR3 is CASSLDFPGNTIYF. CDR3 nucleotides: TGTGCCAGCAGCCTAGATTTTCCAGGAAACACCATATATTTT.

This clone was detected a few times. The rearrangement uses TRBV7-8 and TRBJ2-7; 8 positions match TRBD2. The junction had 0 bases not matched to a gene; V was cut back by 2 bases and J by 9 bases. The CDR3 spans 11 residues. Germline values: CDR1 SGHVS, CDR2 FQNEAQ. The CDR3 region is CASSLTSGQYF. In DNA form, the CDR3 reads TGTGCCAGCAGCTTAACTAGCGGGCAGTACTTC.

The chain employs TRBV30 and TRBJ2-7, with D possibly matching TRBD1 (7 bases). The CDR3 covers 18 residues. With 0 bases removed from V and 0 bases from J, the gap between germline ends came to 21 bases. The germline V gene encodes CDR1 GTSNPN and CDR2 SVGIG (reference sequence). The CDR3 DNA follows: TGTGCCTGGAGTGTACCGGGGTGGACAGGAGGGTTCTCCTACGAGCAGTACTTC. Protein: CAWSVPGWTGGFSYEQYF.

A single count supports this clone. This chain links TRBV30 with TRBJ2-5; the match to TRBD2 covers 9 bases. The closer fit of TRBJ2-7 to the DNA end suggests the J call may be wrong. The CDR3 loop spans 17 amino acids. In germline, CDR1 is GTSNPN, CDR2 SVGIG (reference sequence). The CDR3 sequence: CAWSRGIAGVNTYEQYF. CDR3 bases: TGTGCCTGGAGTCGTGGAATAGCGGGGGTCAACACCTACGAGCAGTACTTC.

The rearrangement joins TRBV7-2 to TRBJ2-5; 10 bases agree with TRBD2. Germline V gene lookup returns CDR1 SGHTA and CDR2 FQGNSA. V gave up 4 bases and J gave up 5 bases; unmatched junction bases: 13. CDR3 size: 17 residues. CDR3 amino acids: CASSSTGLAVGGETQYF. The CDR3 DNA is TGTGCCAGCAGCTCCACAGGACTAGCGGTGGGGGGGGAGACCCAGTACTTC.

The chain joins TRBV11-3 to TRBJ2-7; 9 positions agree with TRBD1. CDR3 length: 14 amino acids. V dropped 5 bases and J dropped 2; count of bases not matched to a gene: 4. Germline loops: CDR1 SGHNT, CDR2 YENEEA. The CDR3 coding sequence is TGTGCCAGCAGCCTGGGACAGGGTGCCTACGAGCAGTACTTC. Translation gives CASSLGQGAYEQYF.

The chain is built from TRBV7-9 and TRBJ1-3; D remains unclear. There are 15 residues in the CDR3. V dropped 3 bases and J dropped 5 bases, with 14 bases sitting between them. Germline-derived CDR1 and CDR2 are SEHNR and FQNEAQ (reference sequence). Written as DNA, the CDR3 is TGTGCCAGCAGCTTTGATGGGCCCGCCCGAAACACCATATATTTT. Translating it yields CASSFDGPARNTIYF.

Only a few counts were recorded for this clone. The CDR3 reads CASSRNRVENTGELFF. CDR3 DNA: TGTGCCAGCAGCCGCAACAGGGTTGAGAACACCGGGGAGCTGTTTTTT. V is TRBV14 and J is TRBJ2-2; the D gene is possibly TRBD1 (6 bases). The CDR3 sequence is 16 residues long. V was pared by 4 bases and J by 1 base, with 13 bases between. Per germline, CDR1 SGHDN and CDR2 FVKESK.

This clone was picked up one time. The chain employs TRBV7-3 and TRBJ1-6; D is unresolved. The V and J ends lost 2 bases and 10 bases respectively, with 6 bases between them. From germline, CDR1 is SGHTA and CDR2 FQGTGA. The CDR3 covers 12 residues. In DNA, the CDR3 is TGTGCCAGCAGCTTAGACAACTCACCCCTCCACTTT. This sequence encodes CASSLDNSPLHF.

The genes are TRBV7-3 and TRBJ1-2; a weak D match, TRBD1 (6 bases). Germline loops: CDR1 SGHTA, CDR2 FQGTGA. The V and J ends lost 2 bases and 8 bases respectively, with 12 bases between them. The CDR3 is made up of 13 amino acids. Here the CDR3 DNA reads TGTGCCAGCAGCTTACAAGGGGGGGGCGGCTACACCTTC. This codes for CASSLQGGGGYTF. Looking up the rest from reference TRBV7-3 and TRBJ1-2 gives the full variable domain: GAGVSQTPSNKVTEKGKYVELRCDPISGHTALYWYRQSLGQGPEFLIYFQGTGAADDSGLPNDRFFAVRPEGSVSTLKIQRTERGDSAVYLCASSLQGGGGYTFGSGTRLTVV.

The rearrangement links TRBV28 to TRBJ2-3; 7 bases align to TRBD2. The ends lost 7 bases at V and 2 bases at J; junction bases unmatched: 12. The CDR3 has 16 amino acids. CDR1 MDHEN and CDR2 SYDVKM come from the germline V gene. CDR3 DNA sequence: TGTGCCAGCACCAAATGGAGCGGGGACTTCACAGATACGCAGTATTTT. Translating gives CASTKWSGDFTDTQYF.

V and J are TRBV19 and TRBJ2-5; D might be TRBD1 (6 bases). The J call is in doubt because the DNA end fits TRBJ2-7 better. The CDR3 has 14 residues. Germline assignment: CDR1 LNHDA and CDR2 SQIVND (reference sequence). The CDR3 loop reads CASSPNRAPYEQYF. The CDR3 region has the DNA TGTGCCAGTAGCCCGAACAGGGCCCCCTACGAGCAGTACTTC.

V and J are TRBV4-1 and TRBJ1-2; the D gene is possibly TRBD1 (6 bases). This CDR3 spans 15 amino acids. V was cut by 4 bases and J by 0 bases, with 12 bases left in between. The germline V gene encodes CDR1 MGHRA and CDR2 YSYEKL. This CDR3 reads CASSLGQNANYGYTF. CDR3 DNA: TGCGCCAGCAGCCTTGGACAGAACGCTAACTATGGCTACACCTTC.

The V and J genes are TRBV15 and TRBJ1-5; 7 nucleotides match TRBD1. CDR1 and CDR2 from the germline V gene are LNHNV and YYDKDF (reference sequence). The ends lost 0 bases at V and 11 bases at J; junction bases unmatched: 4. This CDR3 is built from 13 residues. The CDR3 sequence is CATSREKDRAQHF. Here the CDR3 DNA reads TGTGCCACCAGCAGAGAGAAAGACAGGGCCCAGCATTTT.

The CDR3 region has the DNA TGTGCCAGCAGTTTATTTGCCGGGACAGGCAATTCACCCCTCCACTTT. It is translated as CASSLFAGTGNSPLHF. The V gene is TRBV28, the J gene TRBJ1-6; TRBD1 matches at 8 bases. Germline V gene lookup returns CDR1 MDHEN and CDR2 SYDVKM. V lost 1 base and J lost 7; bases outside the gene matches: 6. The CDR3 runs 16 residues.

This clone was seen more than once but under ten times. This chain joins TRBV6-5 and TRBJ2-7; the match to TRBD1 covers 8 bases. Germline CDR1 and CDR2: MNHEY and SVGAGI. J was trimmed by 12 bases and V by 5 bases; bases with no gene match: 9. This CDR3 contains 12 residues. The CDR3 nucleotides read TGTGCCAGCAGTCAACTCCAGGGGGCGAGGTACTTC. Protein sequence: CASSQLQGARYF.

V and J are TRBV19 and TRBJ2-1; 10 nucleotides agree with TRBD1. V was clipped by 7 bases and J by 2 bases; unmatched bases: 5. CDR1 is LNHDA and CDR2 is SQIVND in the germline V gene (reference sequence). This CDR3 contains 15 residues. The CDR3 is CASKLTGGTYNEQFF. Written as DNA, the CDR3 is TGTGCCAGTAAATTGACAGGGGGCACCTACAATGAGCAGTTCTTC.

This clone was observed a single time. This sequence joins TRBV5-1 and TRBJ2-1, with TRBD2 matching over 9 bases. The CDR3 spans 18 residues. The J segment lost 5 bases and the V segment lost 1 base, leaving 13 bases of the junction unmatched. CDR1 and CDR2 (germline): SGHRS, YFSETQ. The CDR3 DNA is TGCGCCAGCAGCTTGTTAGCGGGGGTCTCCGCCCCGAACAATGAGCAGTTCTTC. The encoded protein is CASSLLAGVSAPNNEQFF.

This chain joins TRBV5-1 and TRBJ2-2; TRBD1 matches 8 bases. The CDR3 has 15 amino acids. Germline loops: CDR1 SGHRS, CDR2 YFSETQ. V lost 4 bases to trimming and J lost 8 bases; unmatched junction nucleotides: 10. CDR3 loop: CASSPRAGGEGELFF. The CDR3 coding sequence is TGCGCCAGCAGCCCGAGGGCAGGGGGCGAAGGGGAGCTGTTTTTT.